The 18 T cell receptor beta chains listed next were all sequenced from one sample in a study of graft-versus-host responses after intestinal transplantation. The antigens for these receptors are not known. Clones were read by immunoSEQ multiplex PCR, and TCRdb kept only the in-frame ones, dropping some. The table includes tens of thousands of clones, about nine tenths detected once. Sample: unstimulated CD4+ T cells sorted from spleen or lymph node cells, taken before transplant. Every receptor here comes from a human donor who was the organ donor for an intestinal transplant.

Only one count was recorded for this clone. V usage is TRBV4-3 and J usage is TRBJ2-2; 8 bases fit TRBD2. This CDR3 has 16 residues. The J segment lost 0 bases and the V segment lost 1 base, leaving 1 base of the junction unmatched. CDR1 is LGHNA and CDR2 is YSLEER in the germline V gene. CDR3 coding DNA: TGCGCCAGCAGCCAAGCACTAGCGGCGAACACCGGGGAGCTGTTTTTT. Translation gives CASSQALAANTGELFF.

The V gene is TRBV19, the J gene TRBJ2-7; D might be TRBD1 (8 bases). Deletions cut 5 bases from V and 3 bases from J, with 17 bases between. CDR3 size: 15 residues. CDR1 and CDR2 from the germline V gene are LNHDA and SQIVND (reference sequence). CDR3 in amino acids: CASSPGTGGVYEQYF. In DNA, the CDR3 is TGTGCCAGTAGTCCTGGTACAGGGGGGGTCTACGAGCAGTACTTC.

This chain connects TRBV2 to TRBJ2-2; 11 bases map to TRBD1. The CDR3 has 14 residues. Germline V gene sequence: CDR1 SNHLY, CDR2 FYNNEI. The J segment lost 6 bases and the V segment lost 7 bases, leaving 4 bases of the junction unmatched. In nucleotides, the CDR3 is TGTGCCAGCAATGGACAGGGGGCTTCCGGGGAGCTGTTTTTT. It codes for CASNGQGASGELFF. Variable domain in full (rest from reference TRBV2 and TRBJ2-2): EPEVTQTPSHQVTQMGQEVILRCVPISNHLYFYWYRQILGQKVEFLVSFYNNEISEKSEIFDDQFSVERPDGSNFTLKIRSTKLEDSAMYFCASNGQGASGELFFGEGSRLTVL.

The genes are TRBV4-2 and TRBJ1-1, with 12 bases identical to TRBD1. The CDR3 runs to 18 residues. Losses at the gene ends were 4 bases for V and 1 base for J; bases not matched to a gene: 10. Looked up from germline, CDR1 is LGHNA and CDR2 is YNFKEQ. Here the CDR3 reads CASSLLGTGGYGNTEAFF. DNA of the CDR3: TGTGCCAGCAGCCTCCTCGGGACAGGGGGCTACGGGAACACTGAAGCTTTCTTT.

V and J are TRBV7-3 and TRBJ2-6, with D unclear. Germline V gives CDR1 SGHTA, CDR2 FQGTGA. The length of the CDR3 is 16 residues. Trimming cost V 2 bases and J 1 base, with 9 bases left between them. CDR3: CASSLFRISGANVLTF. In nucleotides, the CDR3 is TGTGCCAGCAGCTTATTCCGTATTTCTGGGGCCAACGTCCTGACTTTC. Drawing the rest from reference TRBV7-3 and TRBJ2-6, the complete variable domain is GAGVSQTPSNKVTEKGKYVELRCDPISGHTALYWYRQSLGQGPEFLIYFQGTGAADDSGLPNDRFFAVRPEGSVSTLKIQRTERGDSAVYLCASSLFRISGANVLTFGAGSRLTVL.

CDR3 nucleotides: TGTGCCAGCAGCCAAGGGGGGTCAGAGACCCAGTACTTC. This gives the protein CASSQGGSETQYF. The chain employs TRBV4-2 and TRBJ2-5, with D perhaps being TRBD1 or TRBD2 (5 bases each). V was pared by 1 base and J by 4 bases, with 7 bases between. The CDR3 contains 13 residues. Germline loops: CDR1 LGHNA, CDR2 YNFKEQ.

The chain carries TRBV7-8 and TRBJ2-7; 10 nucleotides align to TRBD2. Unmatched junction bases numbered 15, after V lost 5 bases and J lost 5 bases. Germline CDR1 and CDR2: SGHVS and FQNEAQ. CDR3 length: 17 residues. The CDR3 spells CASSLQGKTSGDHEQYF. The CDR3 nucleotides are TGTGCCAGCAGCCTCCAGGGGAAAACTAGCGGGGACCACGAGCAGTACTTC.

The chain has TRBV2 and TRBJ2-6; TRBD1 matches at 7 bases. J was trimmed by 0 bases and V by 7 bases; bases with no gene match: 9. The CDR3 length is 17 residues. Per germline, CDR1 SNHLY and CDR2 FYNNEI. The CDR3 loop reads CASKWGTDTSGANVLTF. CDR3 nucleotides: TGTGCCAGCAAATGGGGGACAGATACCTCTGGGGCCAACGTCCTGACTTTC.

This chain uses TRBV5-6 with TRBJ1-1, with a weak D call TRBD1 (5 bases). Germline V CDR1 and CDR2: SGHDT, YYEEEE. The CDR3 totals 14 residues. V was shortened by 1 base and J by 0 bases, with 7 bases between the two germline ends. As DNA, the CDR3 is TGTGCCAGCAGCTTGATAGGGGTGAACACTGAAGCTTTCTTT. Translated, it gives CASSLIGVNTEAFF.

The chain joins TRBV6-5 to TRBJ1-2; 12 positions agree with TRBD1. With V trimmed by 6 bases and J by 7 bases, 9 bases remained unmatched. Germline CDR1 and CDR2: MNHEY and SVGAGI. This CDR3 is built from 15 residues. The CDR3 DNA reads as TGTGCCAGCAGGAACCGGGACAGGGGGCCAGGTGGCTACACCTTC. It codes for CASRNRDRGPGGYTF.

The chain employs TRBV30 and TRBJ2-3, with D perhaps TRBD1 or TRBD2 (5 bases each). The CDR3 is made up of 15 amino acids. Looked up from germline, CDR1 is GTSNPN and CDR2 is SVGIG (reference sequence). Trimming shortened V by 4 bases and J by 3 bases, and 17 bases separated the two germline ends. The DNA for the CDR3 is TGTGCCTGGACGCGTGGGCAGGGAGTAACAGATACGCAGTATTTT. This codes for CAWTRGQGVTDTQYF.

The genes are TRBV4-1 and TRBJ1-3, with no clear D. Germline V lookup: CDR1 MGHRA, CDR2 YSYEKL. This CDR3 is built from 14 residues. V was shortened by 1 base and J by 4 bases, with 8 bases between the two germline ends. The chain's CDR3 is CASSQGGLGNTIYF. In nucleotides, the CDR3 is TGCGCCAGCAGCCAAGGAGGGCTCGGAAACACCATATATTTT.

The CDR3 nucleotides are TGTGCCAGCAGCTTAGATCTCTACGAGCAGTACTTC. Translated, it gives CASSLDLYEQYF. The genes are TRBV7-9 and TRBJ2-7; D is unresolved. V was trimmed by 1 base and J by 3 bases, leaving 4 bases between them. Looked up from germline, CDR1 is SEHNR and CDR2 is FQNEAQ (reference sequence). The CDR3 extends over 12 amino acids.

V gene TRBV29-1 combines with J gene TRBJ1-1; possibly TRBD1 for D (5 bases). This CDR3 is 12 amino acids long. V dropped 7 bases and J dropped 1 base, with 10 bases sitting between them. The germline CDR1 and CDR2 sequences are SQVTM and ANQGSEA. CDR3 region: CSDRTANTEAFF. Here the CDR3 DNA reads TGCAGCGACAGGACGGCGAACACTGAAGCTTTCTTT.

The rearrangement joins TRBV6-6 to TRBJ1-2; 9 bases align to TRBD1. The CDR3 sequence is 15 residues long. The ends lost 2 bases at V and 4 bases at J; junction bases unmatched: 5. Germline V gene lookup returns CDR1 MNHNY and CDR2 SVGAGI (reference sequence). CDR3 coding DNA: TGTGCCAGCAGTTACAGGACAGGGGATAGCTATGGCTACACCTTC. Amino acid sequence: CASSYRTGDSYGYTF.

This sequence joins TRBV20-1 and TRBJ2-7; D is uncertain. From germline, CDR1 is DFQATT and CDR2 SNEGSKA (reference sequence). The germline V and J ends were trimmed by 3 bases and 6 bases, with 9 bases remaining between them. This CDR3 has 11 residues. CDR3 in DNA: TGCAGTGCTAGGTCGGCAGTCGAGCAGTACTTC. This encodes CSARSAVEQYF.

This clone was counted a single time. The rearrangement uses TRBV29-1 and TRBJ2-5; 7 bases line up with TRBD1. The germline gives CDR1 SQVTM, CDR2 ANQGSEA. This CDR3 contains 15 residues. V dropped 4 bases and J dropped 5; count of bases not matched to a gene: 13. The CDR3 bases are TGCAGCGTTGCCCGGTGGGACAGTTCCGGGGAGACCCAGTACTTC. Translating gives CSVARWDSSGETQYF.

The chain joins TRBV4-1 to TRBJ2-7; 9 bases fit TRBD1. CDR3 length equals 15 residues. The trim removed 2 bases at V and 3 bases at J, leaving 5 bases unmatched. CDR1 MGHRA and CDR2 YSYEKL come from the germline V gene. The CDR3 region is CASSQRDREDYEQYF. The CDR3 DNA reads TGCGCCAGCAGCCAACGGGACAGGGAGGACTACGAGCAGTACTTC.